This TCR beta chain was recorded in a study of blood T cells in healthy people across ages. Between the trimmed V and J ends, which lost 2 bases and 1 base, there was a span of 12 bases. Germline loops: CDR1 DFQATT, CDR2 SNEGSKA (reference sequence). The CDR3 has 14 amino acids. On this clonotype itself: Its target is unknown.

Study-wide findings and caveats: Per-million-T-cell TCR beta diversity fell roughly linearly with age. The donors' CMV status was not determined, possibly confounding changes in expanded clonotypes. Investigators viewed diversity estimates from one million T cells as underestimates, the study reported.

Alongside a J-beta primer mix, a sample-barcoded 5' primer served in a second PCR lasting about 7 to 11 cycles. TCRdb independently ran MiXCR on the 5' RACE reads; one entry per CDR3 protein. The sample includes around 870,000 distinct CDR3 sequences, about 30% of them seen just once. The sample taken for sequencing was blood. The rearrangement uses TRBV20-1 and TRBJ2-7; D unclear. The origin of this receptor is a woman older than 75 in good health. The CDR3 sequence is CSARLAVFSYEQYF. The CDR3 DNA sequence: TGCAGTGCTAGACTGGCCGTTTTTTCCTACGAGCAGTACTTC.